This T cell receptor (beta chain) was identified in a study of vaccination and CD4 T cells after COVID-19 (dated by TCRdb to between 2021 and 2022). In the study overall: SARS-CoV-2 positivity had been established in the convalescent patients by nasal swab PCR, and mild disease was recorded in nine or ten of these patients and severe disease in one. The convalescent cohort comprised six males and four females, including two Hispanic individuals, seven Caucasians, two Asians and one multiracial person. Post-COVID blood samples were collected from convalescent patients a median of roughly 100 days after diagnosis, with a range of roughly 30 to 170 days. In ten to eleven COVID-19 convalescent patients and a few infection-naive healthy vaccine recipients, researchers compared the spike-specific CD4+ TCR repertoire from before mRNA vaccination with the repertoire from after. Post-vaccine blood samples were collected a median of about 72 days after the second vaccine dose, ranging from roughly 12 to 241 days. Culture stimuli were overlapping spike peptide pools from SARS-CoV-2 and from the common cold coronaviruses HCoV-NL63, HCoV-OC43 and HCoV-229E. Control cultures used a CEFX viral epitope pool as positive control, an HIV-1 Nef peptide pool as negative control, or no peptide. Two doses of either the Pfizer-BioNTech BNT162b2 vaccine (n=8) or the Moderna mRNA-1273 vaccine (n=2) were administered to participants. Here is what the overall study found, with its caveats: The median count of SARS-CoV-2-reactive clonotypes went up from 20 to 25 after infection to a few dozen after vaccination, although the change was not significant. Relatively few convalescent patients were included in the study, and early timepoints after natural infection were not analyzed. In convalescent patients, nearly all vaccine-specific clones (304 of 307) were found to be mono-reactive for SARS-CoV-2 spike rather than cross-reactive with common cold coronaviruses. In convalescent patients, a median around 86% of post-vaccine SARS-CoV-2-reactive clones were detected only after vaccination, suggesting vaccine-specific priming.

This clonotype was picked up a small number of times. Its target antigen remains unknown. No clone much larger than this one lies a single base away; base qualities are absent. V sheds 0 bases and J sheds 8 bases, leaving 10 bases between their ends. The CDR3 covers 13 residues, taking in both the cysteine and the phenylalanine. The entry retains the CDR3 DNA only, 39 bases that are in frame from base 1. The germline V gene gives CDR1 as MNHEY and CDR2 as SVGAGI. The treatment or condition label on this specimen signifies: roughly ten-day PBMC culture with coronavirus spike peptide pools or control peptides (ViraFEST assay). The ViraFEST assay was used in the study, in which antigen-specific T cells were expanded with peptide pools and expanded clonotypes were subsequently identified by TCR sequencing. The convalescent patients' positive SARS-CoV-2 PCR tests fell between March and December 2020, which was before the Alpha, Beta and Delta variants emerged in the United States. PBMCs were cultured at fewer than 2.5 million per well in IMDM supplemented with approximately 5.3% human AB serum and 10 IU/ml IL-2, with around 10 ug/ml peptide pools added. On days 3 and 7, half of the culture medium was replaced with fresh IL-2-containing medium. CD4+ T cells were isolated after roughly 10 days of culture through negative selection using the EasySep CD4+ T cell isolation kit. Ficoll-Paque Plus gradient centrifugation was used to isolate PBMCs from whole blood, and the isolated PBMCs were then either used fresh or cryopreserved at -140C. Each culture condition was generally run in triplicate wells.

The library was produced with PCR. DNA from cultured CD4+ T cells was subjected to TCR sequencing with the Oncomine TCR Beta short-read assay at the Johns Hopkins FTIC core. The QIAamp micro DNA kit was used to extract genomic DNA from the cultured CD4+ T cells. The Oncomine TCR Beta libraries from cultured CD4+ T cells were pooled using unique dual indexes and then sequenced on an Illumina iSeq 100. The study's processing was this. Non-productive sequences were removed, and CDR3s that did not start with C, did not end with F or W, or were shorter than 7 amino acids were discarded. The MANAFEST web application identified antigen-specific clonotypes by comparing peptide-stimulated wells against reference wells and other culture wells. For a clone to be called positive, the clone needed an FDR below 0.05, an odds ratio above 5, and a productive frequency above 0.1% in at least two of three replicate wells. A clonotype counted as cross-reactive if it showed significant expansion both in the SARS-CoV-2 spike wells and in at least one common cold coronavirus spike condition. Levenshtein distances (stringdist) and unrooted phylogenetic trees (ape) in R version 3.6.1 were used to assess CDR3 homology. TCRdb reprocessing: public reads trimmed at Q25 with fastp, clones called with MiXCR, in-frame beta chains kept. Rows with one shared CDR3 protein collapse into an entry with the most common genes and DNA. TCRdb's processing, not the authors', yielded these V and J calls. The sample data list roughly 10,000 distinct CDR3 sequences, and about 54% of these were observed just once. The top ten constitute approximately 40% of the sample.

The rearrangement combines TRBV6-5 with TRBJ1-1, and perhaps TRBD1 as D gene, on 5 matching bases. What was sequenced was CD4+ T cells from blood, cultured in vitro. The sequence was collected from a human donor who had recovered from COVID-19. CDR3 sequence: CASSYSSAGEAFF. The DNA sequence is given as TGTGCCAGCAGTTACTCCTCTGCAGGGGAAGCTTTCTTT.